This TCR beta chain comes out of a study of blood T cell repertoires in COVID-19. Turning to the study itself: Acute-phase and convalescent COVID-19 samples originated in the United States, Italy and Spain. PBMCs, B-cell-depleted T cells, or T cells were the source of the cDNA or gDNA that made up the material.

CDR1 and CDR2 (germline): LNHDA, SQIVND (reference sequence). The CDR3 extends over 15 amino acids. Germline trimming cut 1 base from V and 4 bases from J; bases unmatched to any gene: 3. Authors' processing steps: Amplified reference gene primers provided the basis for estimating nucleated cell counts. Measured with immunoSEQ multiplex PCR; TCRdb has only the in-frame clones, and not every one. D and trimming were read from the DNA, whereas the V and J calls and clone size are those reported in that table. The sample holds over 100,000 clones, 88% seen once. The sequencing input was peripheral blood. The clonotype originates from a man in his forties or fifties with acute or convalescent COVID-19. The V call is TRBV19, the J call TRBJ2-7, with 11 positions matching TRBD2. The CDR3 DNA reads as TGTGCCAGTAGTATAGGAGGGACTAGCGGTTACGAGCAGTACTTC. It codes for CASSIGGTSGYEQYF.